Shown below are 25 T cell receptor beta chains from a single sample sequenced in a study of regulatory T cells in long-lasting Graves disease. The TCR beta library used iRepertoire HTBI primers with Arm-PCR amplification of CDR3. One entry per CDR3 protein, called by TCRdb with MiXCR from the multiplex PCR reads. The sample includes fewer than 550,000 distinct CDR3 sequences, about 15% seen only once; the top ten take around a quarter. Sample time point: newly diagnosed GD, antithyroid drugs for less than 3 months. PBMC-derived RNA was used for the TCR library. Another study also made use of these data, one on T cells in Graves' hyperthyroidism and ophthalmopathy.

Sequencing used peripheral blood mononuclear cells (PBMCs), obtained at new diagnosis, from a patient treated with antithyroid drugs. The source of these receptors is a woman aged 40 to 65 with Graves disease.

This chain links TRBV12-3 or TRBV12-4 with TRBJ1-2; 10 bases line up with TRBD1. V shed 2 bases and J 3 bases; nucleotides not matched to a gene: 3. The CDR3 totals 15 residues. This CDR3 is CASSLHGQGDYGYTF. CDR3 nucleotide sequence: TGTGCCAGCAGTTTACATGGACAGGGGGACTATGGCTACACCTTC.

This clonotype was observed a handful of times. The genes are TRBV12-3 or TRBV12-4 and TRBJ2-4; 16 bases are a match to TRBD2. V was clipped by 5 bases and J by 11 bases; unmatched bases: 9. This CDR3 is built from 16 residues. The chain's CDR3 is CASSPRGLAGGLVQYF. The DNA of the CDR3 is TGTGCCAGCAGTCCGAGGGGACTAGCGGGGGGGCTCGTTCAGTACTTC.

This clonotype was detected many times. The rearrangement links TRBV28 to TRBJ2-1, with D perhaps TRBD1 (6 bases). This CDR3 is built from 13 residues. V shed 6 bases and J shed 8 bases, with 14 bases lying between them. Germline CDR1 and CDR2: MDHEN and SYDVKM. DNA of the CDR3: TGTGCCAGCAGGACAGGATCCTTCGATGAGCAGTTCTTC. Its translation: CASRTGSFDEQFF.

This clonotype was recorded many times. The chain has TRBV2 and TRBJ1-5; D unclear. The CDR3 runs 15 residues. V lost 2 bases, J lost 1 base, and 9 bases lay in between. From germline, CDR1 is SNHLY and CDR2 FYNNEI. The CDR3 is CASSERTRSNQPQHF. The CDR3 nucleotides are TGTGCCAGCAGTGAAAGGACCCGGAGCAATCAGCCCCAGCATTTT.

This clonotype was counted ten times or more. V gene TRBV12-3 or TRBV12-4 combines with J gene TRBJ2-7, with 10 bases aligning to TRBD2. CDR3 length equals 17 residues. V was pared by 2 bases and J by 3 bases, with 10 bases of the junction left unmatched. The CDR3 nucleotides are TGTGCCAGCAGTTTAAAATTGGCTAGCGGGGGATTCTACGAGCAGTACTTC. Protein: CASSLKLASGGFYEQYF.

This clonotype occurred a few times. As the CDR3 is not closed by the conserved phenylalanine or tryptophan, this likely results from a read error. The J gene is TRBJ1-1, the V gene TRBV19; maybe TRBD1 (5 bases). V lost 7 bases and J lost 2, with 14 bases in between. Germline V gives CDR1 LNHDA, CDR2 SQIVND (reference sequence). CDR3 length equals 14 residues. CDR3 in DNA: TGTGCCAGTAACGATGGGGGAATTAACACTGAAGCTTTCCTT. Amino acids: CASNDGGINTEAFL.

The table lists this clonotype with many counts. This chain's CDR3 is CAWSVGSADTQYF. The CDR3, as DNA: TGTGCCTGGAGTGTAGGGTCAGCTGATACGCAGTATTTT. This rearrangement joins TRBV30 to TRBJ2-3; no definite D call. Germline lookup yields CDR1 GTSNPN and CDR2 SVGIG (reference sequence). The CDR3 has 13 amino acids. V was cut by 0 bases and J by 6 bases, with 10 bases left in between.

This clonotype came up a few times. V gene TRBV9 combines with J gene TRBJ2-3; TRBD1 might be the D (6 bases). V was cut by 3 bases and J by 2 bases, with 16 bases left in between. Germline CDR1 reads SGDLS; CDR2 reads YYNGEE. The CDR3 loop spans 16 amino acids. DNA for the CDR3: TGTGCCAGCAGCGATGAGACAGGTTTCCTCACAGATACGCAGTATTTT. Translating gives CASSDETGFLTDTQYF.

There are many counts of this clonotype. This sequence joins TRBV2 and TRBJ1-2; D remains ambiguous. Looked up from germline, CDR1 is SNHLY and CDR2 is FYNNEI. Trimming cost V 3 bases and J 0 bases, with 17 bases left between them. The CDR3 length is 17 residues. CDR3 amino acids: CASSEGRSSHANYGYTF. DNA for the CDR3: TGTGCCAGCAGTGAGGGCAGATCCAGCCATGCTAACTATGGCTACACCTTC.

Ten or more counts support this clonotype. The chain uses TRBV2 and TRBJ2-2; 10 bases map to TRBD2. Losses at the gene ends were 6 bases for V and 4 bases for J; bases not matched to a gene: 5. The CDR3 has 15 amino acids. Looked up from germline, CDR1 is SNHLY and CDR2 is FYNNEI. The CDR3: CASRGLAGVTGELFF. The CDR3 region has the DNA TGTGCCAGCAGGGGGCTAGCGGGGGTCACCGGGGAGCTGTTTTTT.

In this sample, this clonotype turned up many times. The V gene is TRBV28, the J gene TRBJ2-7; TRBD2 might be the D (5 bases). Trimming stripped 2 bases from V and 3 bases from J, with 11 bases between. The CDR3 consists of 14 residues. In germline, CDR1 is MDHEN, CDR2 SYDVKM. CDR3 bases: TGTGCCAGCAGTTTAGGGGTCCGGGGCTACGAGCAGTACTTC. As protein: CASSLGVRGYEQYF.

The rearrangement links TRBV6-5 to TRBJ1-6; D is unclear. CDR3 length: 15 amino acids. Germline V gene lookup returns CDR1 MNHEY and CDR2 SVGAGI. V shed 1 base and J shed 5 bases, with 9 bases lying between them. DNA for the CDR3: TGTGCCAGCAGTTACTGGCGACTCGATAATTCACCCCTCCACTTT. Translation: CASSYWRLDNSPLHF.

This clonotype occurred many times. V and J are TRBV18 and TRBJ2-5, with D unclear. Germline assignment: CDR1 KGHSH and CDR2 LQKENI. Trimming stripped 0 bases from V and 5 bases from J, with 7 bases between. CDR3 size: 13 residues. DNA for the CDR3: TGTGCCAGCTCACCACCGTTTATGGAGACCCAGTACTTC. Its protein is CASSPPFMETQYF.

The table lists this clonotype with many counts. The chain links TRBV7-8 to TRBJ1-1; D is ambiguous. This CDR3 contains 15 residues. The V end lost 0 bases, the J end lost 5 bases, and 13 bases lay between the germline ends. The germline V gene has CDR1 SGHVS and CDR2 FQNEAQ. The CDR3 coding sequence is TGTGCCAGCAGCTTAGCGCCAACTCATGGGACTGAAGCTTTCTTT. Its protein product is CASSLAPTHGTEAFF.

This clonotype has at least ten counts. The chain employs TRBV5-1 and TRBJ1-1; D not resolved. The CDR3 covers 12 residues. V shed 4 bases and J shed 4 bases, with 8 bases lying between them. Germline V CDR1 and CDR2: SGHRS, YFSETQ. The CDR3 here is CASSASGTEAFF. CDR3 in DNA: TGCGCCAGCAGCGCCTCGGGCACTGAAGCTTTCTTT.

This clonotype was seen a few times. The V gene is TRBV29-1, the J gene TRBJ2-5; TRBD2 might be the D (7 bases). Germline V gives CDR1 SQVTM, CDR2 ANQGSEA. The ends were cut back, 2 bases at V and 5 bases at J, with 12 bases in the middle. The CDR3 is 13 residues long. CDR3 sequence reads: CSVEWGGTETQYF. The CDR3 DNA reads TGCAGCGTTGAATGGGGGGGCACTGAGACCCAGTACTTC.

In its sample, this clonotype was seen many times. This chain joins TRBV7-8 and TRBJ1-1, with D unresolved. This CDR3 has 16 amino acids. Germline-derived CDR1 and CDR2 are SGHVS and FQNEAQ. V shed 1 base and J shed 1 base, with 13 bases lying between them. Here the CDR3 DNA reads TGTGCCAGCAGCTTAGGGACCCAGATTCCGAACACTGAAGCTTTCTTT. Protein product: CASSLGTQIPNTEAFF.

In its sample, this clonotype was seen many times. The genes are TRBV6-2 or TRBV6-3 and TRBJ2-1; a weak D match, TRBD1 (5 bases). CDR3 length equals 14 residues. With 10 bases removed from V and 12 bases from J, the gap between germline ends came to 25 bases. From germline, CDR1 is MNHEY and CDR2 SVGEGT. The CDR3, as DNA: TGTGCCACCTCTTTGAAGGGGCAGTACCTTGGGCAGTTCTTC. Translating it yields CATSLKGQYLGQFF.

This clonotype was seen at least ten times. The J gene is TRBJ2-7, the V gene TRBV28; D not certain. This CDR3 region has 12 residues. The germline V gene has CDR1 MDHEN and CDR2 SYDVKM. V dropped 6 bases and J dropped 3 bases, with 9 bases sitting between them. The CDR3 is CASSLDFYEQYF. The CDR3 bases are TGTGCCAGCAGCTTGGATTTCTACGAGCAGTACTTC.

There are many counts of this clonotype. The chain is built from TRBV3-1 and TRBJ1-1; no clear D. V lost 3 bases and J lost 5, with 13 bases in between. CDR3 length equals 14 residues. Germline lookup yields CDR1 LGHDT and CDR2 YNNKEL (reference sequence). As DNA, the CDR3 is TGTGCCAGCAGCCACACCGGACTGGGGACTGAAGCTTTCTTT. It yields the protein CASSHTGLGTEAFF.

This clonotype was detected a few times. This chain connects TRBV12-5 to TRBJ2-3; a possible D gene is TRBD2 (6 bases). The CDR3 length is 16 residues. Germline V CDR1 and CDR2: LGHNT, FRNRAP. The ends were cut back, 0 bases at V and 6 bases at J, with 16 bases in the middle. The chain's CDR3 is CASGLVIGRPFDTQYF. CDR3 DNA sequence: TGTGCTAGTGGTTTGGTAATAGGGAGGCCTTTTGATACGCAGTATTTT.

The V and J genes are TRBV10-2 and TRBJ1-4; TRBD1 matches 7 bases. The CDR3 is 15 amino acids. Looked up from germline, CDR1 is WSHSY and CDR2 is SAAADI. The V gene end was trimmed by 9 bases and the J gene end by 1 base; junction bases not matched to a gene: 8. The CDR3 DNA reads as TGCGCCAGTGGGGACAGCCACGGAACTAATGAAAAACTGTTTTTT. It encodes CASGDSHGTNEKLFF.

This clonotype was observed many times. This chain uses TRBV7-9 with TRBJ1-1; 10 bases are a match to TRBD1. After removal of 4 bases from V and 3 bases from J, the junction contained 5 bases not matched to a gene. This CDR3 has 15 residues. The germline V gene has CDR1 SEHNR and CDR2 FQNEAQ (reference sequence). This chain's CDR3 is CASSSGQGGDTEAFF. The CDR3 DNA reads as TGTGCCAGCAGCTCCGGACAGGGGGGGGACACTGAAGCTTTCTTT.

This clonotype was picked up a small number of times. CDR3 sequence reads: CASSLFDRTNTEAFF. CDR3 bases: TGTGCCAGCAGCTTATTTGACAGGACGAACACTGAAGCTTTCTTT. This chain uses TRBV7-9 with TRBJ1-1; possible D gene TRBD1, 6 bases. Per the germline V gene, CDR1 is SEHNR and CDR2 is FQNEAQ (reference sequence). The CDR3 extends over 15 amino acids. V was pared by 2 bases and J by 1 base, with 11 bases between.

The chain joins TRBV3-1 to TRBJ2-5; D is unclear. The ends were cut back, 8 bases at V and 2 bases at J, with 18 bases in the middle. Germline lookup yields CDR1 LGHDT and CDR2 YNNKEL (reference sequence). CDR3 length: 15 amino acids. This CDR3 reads CASHPRADEQETQYF. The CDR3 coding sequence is TGTGCCAGCCACCCTCGGGCAGACGAACAAGAGACCCAGTACTTC.